This paragraph covers one TCR beta chain sequence. At one end the junction does not follow the germline gene, possibly because of a read error. This record belongs to a study of control samples from healthy donors and cancer patients. Profiled with immunoSEQ multiplex PCR; TCRdb holds only in-frame clones, not every one. The sample carries about 130,000 clones, 70% to 90% recorded once. The CDR3 sequence is 14 residues long. From germline, CDR1 is SGHTA and CDR2 FQGNSA. This clonotype originated in a man aged 45-65 years in good health. The chain is built from TRBV7-2 and TRBJ2-7; D unresolved. Sequenced sample: blood. CDR3 sequence reads: CASSLDPSVYGQYF. Written as DNA, the CDR3 is TGTGCCAGCAGCTTAGACCCCTCAGTCTACGGGCAGTACTTC.